A selection of T cell receptor beta chains follows, all from one sample in a study of cytomegalovirus exposure and HLA in healthy donors. Profiling relied on immunoSEQ multiplex PCR, and the TCRdb table lists in-frame clones only, not all of them. The data hold under 350,000 clones, with 65% to 90% observed a single time. Sequencing was carried out using PBMCs. These receptor sequences come from a woman under 30 in good health and CMV-seronegative. Both conserved end residues are part of each CDR3. The D gene is left open where the match is weak. Not all rows give a size; the values are once, few, many and, for expanded clones, a class.

clone_size: NA
j_call: TRBJ1-2
v_call: TRBV27
d_call: NA
cdr3_nt: TGTGCCAGCAGTTTGGCCACGTCTAACTATGGCTACACCTTC
cdr3_aa: CASSLATSNYGYTF

clone_size: NA
j_call: TRBJ2-7
v_call: TRBV28
d_call: NA
cdr3_nt: TGTGCCAGCAGTTTCCTAAGATGGGAGCAGTACTTC
cdr3_aa: CASSFLRWEQYF

clone_size: once
j_call: TRBJ1-5
v_call: TRBV7-9
d_call: TRBD1
cdr3_nt: TGTGCCAGCAGCCCACAGGGGACGGATAGTCAGCCCCAGCATTTT
cdr3_aa: CASSPQGTDSQPQHF

clone_size: NA
j_call: TRBJ2-1
v_call: TRBV9
d_call: TRBD2
cdr3_nt: TGTGCCAGCAGCTTTAGCGGGGCCTACAATGAGCAGTTCTTC
cdr3_aa: CASSFSGAYNEQFF

clone_size: NA
j_call: TRBJ1-2
v_call: TRBV5-1
d_call: TRBD1
cdr3_nt: TGCGCCAGCAGCTGGGACAGCGACAACTATGGCTACACCTTC
cdr3_aa: CASSWDSDNYGYTF

clone_size: NA
j_call: TRBJ2-1
v_call: TRBV7-6
d_call: TRBD2
cdr3_nt: TGTGCCAGCAGCACGCGACTAGCGGGGGGGCCCTCAATCTTC
cdr3_aa: CASSTRLAGGPSIF

clone_size: NA
j_call: TRBJ2-1
v_call: TRBV10-3
d_call: NA
cdr3_nt: TGTGCCATCAGTGATAGTAGTTACGGGCAGTTCTTC
cdr3_aa: CAISDSSYGQFF

clone_size: NA
j_call: TRBJ2-1
v_call: TRBV4-1
d_call: TRBD2
cdr3_nt: TGCGCCAGCAGCCAGGTCGCCGGGACTAGCAATGAGCAGTTCTTC
cdr3_aa: CASSQVAGTSNEQFF

clone_size: few
j_call: TRBJ1-6
v_call: TRBV9
d_call: NA
cdr3_nt: TGTGCCAGCAGCGTCGGGGAAGGGAGATCACCCCTCCACTTT
cdr3_aa: CASSVGEGRSPLHF

clone_size: NA
j_call: TRBJ2-1
v_call: TRBV28
d_call: NA
cdr3_nt: TGTGCCAGCAGTTTAAGTGAGGTGTCCTACAATGAGCAGTTCTTC
cdr3_aa: CASSLSEVSYNEQFF

clone_size: NA
j_call: TRBJ2-5
v_call: TRBV28
d_call: NA
cdr3_nt: TGTGCCAGCAGTTTCCGGATCGGGGAGACCCAGTACTTC
cdr3_aa: CASSFRIGETQYF

clone_size: once
j_call: TRBJ2-1
v_call: TRBV7-9
d_call: NA
cdr3_nt: TGTGCCAGCAGCTACCTACAGGGCAATGAGCAGTTCTTC
cdr3_aa: CASSYLQGNEQFF

clone_size: once
j_call: TRBJ2-7
v_call: TRBV6-6
d_call: NA
cdr3_nt: TGTGCCAGCACCGCGGTCTCCTACGAGCAGTACTTC
cdr3_aa: CASTAVSYEQYF

clone_size: NA
j_call: TRBJ1-5
v_call: TRBV16
d_call: TRBD1
cdr3_nt: TGTGCCAGCAGCTCACAGGGGGGAAACCAGCCCCAGCATTTT
cdr3_aa: CASSSQGGNQPQHF

clone_size: NA
j_call: TRBJ1-5
v_call: TRBV30
d_call: NA
cdr3_nt: TGTGCCTGGAGTGTAGGGGGAGGCAATCAGCCCCAGCATTTT
cdr3_aa: CAWSVGGGNQPQHF

clone_size: NA
j_call: TRBJ2-3
v_call: TRBV6-1
d_call: NA
cdr3_nt: TGTGCCAGTACCCCAGGGATTCCTAGCACAGATACGCAGTATTTT
cdr3_aa: CASTPGIPSTDTQYF

clone_size: NA
j_call: TRBJ2-7
v_call: TRBV23-1
d_call: TRBD1
cdr3_nt: TGCGCCAGCAGCCGAGGGTGCCAGGGACAGGGCATCGACGAGCAGTACTTC
cdr3_aa: CASSRGCQGQGIDEQYF

clone_size: few
j_call: TRBJ2-5
v_call: TRBV18
d_call: NA
cdr3_nt: TGTGCCAGCTCACCAGGGTACGGGGAAGAGACCCAGTACTTC
cdr3_aa: CASSPGYGEETQYF

clone_size: NA
j_call: TRBJ2-7
v_call: TRBV11-1
d_call: NA
cdr3_nt: TGTGCCAGCAGCTTAGGAGGCAAATTCTACGAGCAGTACTTC
cdr3_aa: CASSLGGKFYEQYF

clone_size: NA
j_call: TRBJ2-7
v_call: TRBV28
d_call: NA
cdr3_nt: TGTGCCAGCACCACAGCAGGGGTATCCTACGAGCAGTACTTC
cdr3_aa: CASTTAGVSYEQYF

clone_size: NA
j_call: TRBJ2-7
v_call: TRBV2
d_call: NA
cdr3_nt: TGTGCCAGCAGTGCCGACTTCTTATACGAGCAGTACTTC
cdr3_aa: CASSADFLYEQYF

clone_size: few
j_call: TRBJ1-1
v_call: TRBV11-3
d_call: NA
cdr3_nt: TGTGCCAGCAGCTTGCCCAGTTTCGCGGAGAGAGCTTTCTTT
cdr3_aa: CASSLPSFAERAFF

clone_size: once
j_call: TRBJ2-1
v_call: TRBV6-1
d_call: TRBD1
cdr3_nt: TGTGCCAGCAGTGCAATCTCGGGACAGGTCTACAATGAGCAGTTCTTC
cdr3_aa: CASSAISGQVYNEQFF